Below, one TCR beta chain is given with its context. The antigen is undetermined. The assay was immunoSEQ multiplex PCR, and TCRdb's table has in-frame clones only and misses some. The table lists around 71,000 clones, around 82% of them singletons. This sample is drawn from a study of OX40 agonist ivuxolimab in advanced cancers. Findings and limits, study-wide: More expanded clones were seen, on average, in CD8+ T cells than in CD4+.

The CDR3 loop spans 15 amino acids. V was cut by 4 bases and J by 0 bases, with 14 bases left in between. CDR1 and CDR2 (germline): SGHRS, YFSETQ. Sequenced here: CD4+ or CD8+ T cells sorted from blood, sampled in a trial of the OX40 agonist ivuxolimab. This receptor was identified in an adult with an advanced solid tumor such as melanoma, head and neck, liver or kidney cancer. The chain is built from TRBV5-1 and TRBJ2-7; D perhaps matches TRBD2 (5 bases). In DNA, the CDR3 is TGCGCCAGCAGCAGGGAGCTGTCAGACTCCTACGAGCAGTACTTC. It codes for CASSRELSDSYEQYF.